The 29 T cell receptor beta chains listed next were all sequenced from one sample in a study of identical twins. A single record per CDR3 protein comes from TCRdb applying MiXCR to the 5' RACE reads. Here the sample spans approximately 300,000 distinct CDR3 sequences, nearly 9.5% being singletons. The same sample was also used in a study of yellow fever vaccine responses in identical twins.

The specimen sequenced was CD8+ T cells sorted from blood. All receptors come from a woman under 30 in good health.

V gene TRBV28 combines with J gene TRBJ2-7, with D perhaps TRBD2 (5 bases). CDR1 is MDHEN, CDR2 SYDVKM, per germline. V lost 3 bases and J lost 2, with 11 bases in between. The CDR3 contains 14 residues. CDR3 region: CASSLGDNPYEQYF. CDR3 bases: TGTGCCAGCAGTTTGGGAGACAATCCCTACGAGCAGTACTTC.

This clonotype was seen many times. V usage is TRBV6-2 or TRBV6-3 and J usage is TRBJ1-1, with no clear D. V lost 0 bases to trimming and J lost 0 bases, with 8 bases between them. Looked up from germline, CDR1 is MNHEY and CDR2 is SVGEGT. This CDR3 comprises 15 residues. The CDR3 nucleotides read TGTGCCAGCAGTTACTCGACCCAACTGAACACTGAAGCTTTCTTT. The encoded protein is CASSYSTQLNTEAFF.

This chain joins TRBV29-1 and TRBJ2-3; TRBD1 matches 8 bases. Germline V gene sequence: CDR1 SQVTM, CDR2 ANQGSEA. J lost 6 bases, V lost 4 bases, and 6 bases had no gene match. The CDR3 loop spans 13 amino acids. This CDR3 reads CSVAGGKRDTQYF. CDR3 DNA sequence: TGCAGCGTTGCAGGGGGCAAGAGGGATACGCAGTATTTT.

J is TRBJ2-2 and V is TRBV9; 8 nucleotides match TRBD1. The germline V gene has CDR1 SGDLS and CDR2 YYNGEE. This CDR3 has 16 amino acids. The junction had 6 bases not matched to a gene; V was cut back by 4 bases and J by 1 base. CDR3 region: CASSTTTGVNTGELFF. DNA of the CDR3: TGTGCCAGCAGCACAACGACAGGGGTGAACACCGGGGAGCTGTTTTTT. Full variable domain (missing parts from reference TRBV9 and TRBJ2-2): DSGVTQTPKHLITATGQRVTLRCSPRSGDLSVYWYQQSLDQGLQFLIQYYNGEERAKGNILERFSAQQFPDLHSELNLSSLELGDSALYFCASSTTTGVNTGELFFGEGSRLTVL.

This clonotype was seen a few times. V usage is TRBV29-1 and J usage is TRBJ2-7; D is unclear. Trimming shortened V by 7 bases and J by 0 bases, and 10 bases separated the two germline ends. The CDR3 contains 12 residues. Germline CDR1 reads SQVTM; CDR2 reads ANQGSEA. CDR3 DNA sequence: TGCAGCGCCGGGCTCCCCTCCTACGAGCAGTACTTC. Protein sequence: CSAGLPSYEQYF.

The chain couples TRBV7-6 to TRBJ2-3; 12 nucleotides agree with TRBD2. Germline V gene data show CDR1 as SGHVS and CDR2 as FNYEAQ. The ends lost 1 base at V and 0 bases at J; junction bases unmatched: 2. This CDR3 has 17 amino acids. CDR3 loop: CASSLDLAGGSTDTQYF. The CDR3 DNA follows: TGTGCCAGCAGCTTAGATCTAGCGGGGGGGAGCACAGATACGCAGTATTTT.

The chain employs TRBV7-9 and TRBJ2-1, with 8 bases matching TRBD2. J lost 0 bases, V lost 3 bases, and 7 bases had no gene match. Germline CDR1 is SEHNR and CDR2 is FQNEAQ (reference sequence). The CDR3 contains 17 residues. In DNA, the CDR3 is TGTGCCAGCAGCTTGCCTAGCGGGCTGAGCTCCTACAATGAGCAGTTCTTC. Protein product: CASSLPSGLSSYNEQFF.

V usage is TRBV7-6 and J usage is TRBJ2-5; unclear D gene. Per germline, CDR1 SGHVS and CDR2 FNYEAQ. V lost 4 bases, J lost 1 base, and 7 bases lay in between. The CDR3 sequence is 13 residues long. CDR3 sequence (DNA): TGTGCCAGCAGCTCCGAAATCCAAGAGACCCAGTACTTC. As protein: CASSSEIQETQYF.

This chain links TRBV20-1 with TRBJ2-3; weak D call: TRBD2 (6 bases). The CDR3 totals 13 residues. CDR1 DFQATT and CDR2 SNEGSKA come from the germline V gene (reference sequence). The V end lost 0 bases, the J end lost 3 bases, and 7 bases lay between the germline ends. CDR3 protein: CSAREGLTDTQYF. CDR3 DNA sequence: TGCAGTGCTAGAGAGGGACTGACAGATACGCAGTATTTT.

The table lists this clonotype with many counts. The rearrangement links TRBV24-1 to TRBJ2-2, with a weak D call TRBD2 (6 bases). CDR1 and CDR2 from the germline V gene are KGHDR and SFDVKD. CDR3 length: 13 amino acids. Trimming shortened V by 9 bases and J by 4 bases, and 11 bases separated the two germline ends. Here the CDR3 DNA reads TGTGCCACCCGGGCGGGGCTCACCGGGGAGCTGTTTTTT. Translating it yields CATRAGLTGELFF.

This clonotype was seen more than once but under ten times. The J gene is TRBJ2-3, the V gene TRBV20-1; 10 positions match TRBD2. The CDR3 sequence is 15 residues long. The J segment lost 3 bases and the V segment lost 3 bases, leaving 6 bases of the junction unmatched. Germline CDR1 reads DFQATT; CDR2 reads SNEGSKA (reference sequence). CDR3 sequence reads: CSARSASGSTDTQYF. CDR3 nucleotide sequence: TGCAGTGCTAGGTCTGCTAGCGGGAGTACAGATACGCAGTATTTT.

Of note for this clonotype: A junction end diverges from the germline sequence, so it may reflect a read error. The V and J genes are TRBV3-1 and TRBJ2-3, with D tentatively TRBD2 (5 bases). The CDR3 runs 15 residues. Germline assignment: CDR1 LGHDT and CDR2 YNNKEL (reference sequence). Written as DNA, the CDR3 is TGTGCCAGCTGCCAGGAGGTTGGGGTGACAGATACGCAGTATTTT. It encodes CASCQEVGVTDTQYF.

This clonotype occurred a few times. The V call is TRBV30, the J call TRBJ2-2, with TRBD2 as a possible D gene (6 bases). This CDR3 spans 13 amino acids. V was pared by 5 bases and J by 5 bases, with 12 bases between. CDR1 and CDR2 (germline): GTSNPN, SVGIG (reference sequence). Here the CDR3 reads CAWDGAGTGELFF. CDR3 DNA: TGTGCCTGGGACGGTGCGGGGACCGGGGAGCTGTTTTTT.

Many counts were recorded for this clonotype. The chain couples TRBV19 to TRBJ2-7, with 7 bases matching TRBD1. V was clipped by 3 bases and J by 3 bases; unmatched bases: 5. CDR3 length: 14 amino acids. Germline V gene sequence: CDR1 LNHDA, CDR2 SQIVND (reference sequence). DNA for the CDR3: TGTGCCAGTAGTATCGTAGGGGACAGCTACGAGCAGTACTTC. Its translation: CASSIVGDSYEQYF.

The rearrangement uses TRBV12-3 or TRBV12-4 and TRBJ1-5; TRBD1 might be the D (6 bases). This CDR3 comprises 15 residues. The germline V and J ends were trimmed by 5 bases and 1 base, with 12 bases remaining between them. DNA for the CDR3: TGTGCCAGCAGTACCGGGACAAAGAGCAATCAGCCCCAGCATTTT. This gives the protein CASSTGTKSNQPQHF.

This clonotype was found many times. The chain has TRBV6-1 and TRBJ2-7; D possibly corresponds to TRBD1 (5 bases). The ends were cut back, 7 bases at V and 1 base at J, with 11 bases in the middle. This CDR3 comprises 13 residues. Germline lookup yields CDR1 MNHNS and CDR2 SASEGT. The CDR3 region has the DNA TGTGCCAGCACCCGGCAGGGTTCCTACGAGCAGTACTTC. It translates to CASTRQGSYEQYF.

The chain recombines TRBV6-2 or TRBV6-3 with TRBJ2-1; possible D gene TRBD1, 6 bases. The CDR3 is 15 amino acids. The germline V gene has CDR1 MNHEY and CDR2 SVGEGT. The ends were cut back, 7 bases at V and 3 bases at J, with 16 bases in the middle. The DNA of the CDR3 is TGTGCCAGCACCCTAGACAGGTTGGACTACAATGAGCAGTTCTTC. Its protein product is CASTLDRLDYNEQFF.

The chain employs TRBV6-2 or TRBV6-3 and TRBJ2-7, with 13 nucleotides matching TRBD2. V gave up 8 bases and J gave up 6 bases; unmatched junction bases: 16. Looked up from germline, CDR1 is MNHEY and CDR2 is SVGEGT. The CDR3 contains 17 residues. The CDR3 reads CASLGDKGLAGVLEQYF. DNA of the CDR3: TGTGCCAGCCTAGGGGATAAAGGACTAGCGGGAGTTCTCGAGCAGTACTTC.

The chain recombines TRBV7-6 with TRBJ2-3, with D perhaps TRBD1 (6 bases). This CDR3 is 16 amino acids long. The V gene's germline CDR1 is SGHVS and CDR2 FNYEAQ. Trimming shortened V by 1 base and J by 0 bases, and 11 bases separated the two germline ends. DNA for the CDR3: TGTGCCAGCAGCTTAGAGATGGGACATAGCACAGATACGCAGTATTTT. Amino acid sequence: CASSLEMGHSTDTQYF.

J is TRBJ1-1 and V is TRBV6-5; possible D gene TRBD1, 6 bases. Trimming removed 4 bases from V and 6 bases from J, with 15 bases in between. CDR3 length: 14 residues. CDR1 and CDR2 (germline): MNHEY, SVGAGI. CDR3 loop: CASSLLTGTPEAFF. CDR3 DNA sequence: TGTGCCAGCAGTTTATTGACAGGAACGCCTGAAGCTTTCTTT.

This clonotype was seen only a few times. The chain joins TRBV18 to TRBJ2-1; 14 bases line up with TRBD2. CDR3 size: 15 residues. Germline V gene sequence: CDR1 KGHSH, CDR2 LQKENI. V lost 5 bases to trimming and J lost 10 bases; unmatched junction nucleotides: 7. The CDR3 region has the DNA TGTGCCAGCTCAGCCTCGGGACTAGCGGGGGCAGAGCAGTTCTTC. Translation: CASSASGLAGAEQFF.

This clonotype appeared a few times. The chain uses TRBV11-1 and TRBJ2-7, with TRBD1 matching 9 bases. The germline V gene encodes CDR1 SGHAT and CDR2 FQDESV (reference sequence). V dropped 5 bases and J dropped 2; count of bases not matched to a gene: 4. This CDR3 comprises 14 residues. The CDR3 here is CASSAQGAAYEQYF. The CDR3 nucleotides are TGTGCCAGCAGCGCACAGGGGGCGGCCTACGAGCAGTACTTC.

This clonotype came up many times. The chain employs TRBV30 and TRBJ1-1, with TRBD1 as a possible D gene (6 bases). The ends were cut back, 4 bases at V and 3 bases at J, with 12 bases in the middle. Germline V gene data show CDR1 as GTSNPN and CDR2 as SVGIG (reference sequence). The CDR3 has 13 amino acids. In DNA, the CDR3 is TGTGCCTGGACCCCGGACAGCTACACTGAAGCTTTCTTT. Residues: CAWTPDSYTEAFF.

This clonotype was recorded a few times. The chain combines TRBV29-1 with TRBJ2-3, with a weak D call TRBD1 (5 bases). The germline V and J ends were trimmed by 0 bases and 2 bases, with 12 bases remaining between them. Germline CDR1 reads SQVTM; CDR2 reads ANQGSEA. The CDR3 has 15 amino acids. As DNA, the CDR3 is TGCAGCGTTGAAGATCAGGGCTCTTACACAGATACGCAGTATTTT. It codes for CSVEDQGSYTDTQYF.

There are many counts of this clonotype. The chain employs TRBV29-1 and TRBJ2-6; D ambiguous. V was pared by 5 bases and J by 0 bases, with 17 bases between. The CDR3 runs to 17 residues. Germline CDR1 is SQVTM and CDR2 is ANQGSEA. CDR3 region: CSVPTWQARSGANVLTF. CDR3 DNA: TGCAGCGTTCCCACCTGGCAAGCCCGCTCTGGGGCCAACGTCCTGACTTTC.

This clonotype was seen repeatedly, ten times or more. It may be a read error: a sequence one base away is much more abundant. The chain employs TRBV4-1 and TRBJ2-5; D call uncertain. CDR1 and CDR2 (germline): MGHRA, YSYEKL. The V end lost 1 base, the J end lost 2 bases, and 5 bases lay between the germline ends. The CDR3 covers 13 residues. CDR3 in amino acids: CASSQVGQETQYF. CDR3 DNA sequence: TGCGCCAGCAGCCAAGTGGGGCAAGAGACCCAGTACTTC.

V gene TRBV7-9 combines with J gene TRBJ2-2; D unresolved. CDR1 is SEHNR, CDR2 FQNEAQ, per germline (reference sequence). Trimming took 2 bases from V and 2 from J, leaving 6 bases between them. The CDR3 totals 14 residues. CDR3 loop: CASSLLPNTGELFF. The CDR3 coding sequence is TGTGCCAGCAGCTTACTACCCAACACCGGGGAGCTGTTTTTT.

This clonotype was seen a few times. The chain employs TRBV28 and TRBJ2-3; TRBD2 aligns across 7 bases. The J segment lost 6 bases and the V segment lost 1 base, leaving 16 bases of the junction unmatched. Germline lookup yields CDR1 MDHEN and CDR2 SYDVKM. CDR3 length equals 18 residues. CDR3 sequence: CASSLSIQTSSSTDTQYF. The CDR3 coding sequence is TGTGCCAGCAGTTTATCGATCCAGACTAGCTCTTCGACCGATACGCAGTATTTT.

This clonotype was seen repeatedly, ten times or more. J is TRBJ2-1 and V is TRBV10-3, with 10 bases fitting TRBD2. V was clipped by 1 base and J by 6 bases; unmatched bases: 3. Germline CDR1 and CDR2: ENHRY and SYGVKD. This CDR3 is built from 15 residues. The CDR3 bases are TGTGCCATCAGTGAGTTAGCGGGAGGTTTCAATGAGCAGTTCTTC. As protein: CAISELAGGFNEQFF.